This TCR beta chain was recorded in a study of T cells in Graves' hyperthyroidism and ophthalmopathy. The CDR3 length is 12 residues. Trimming removed 6 bases from V and 14 bases from J; junction bases left unmatched: 10. From germline, CDR1 is SQVTM and CDR2 ANQGSEA. Aged 18 to 65, the patients had hyperthyroidism that was newly diagnosed and had lasted under 2 months. Not enrolled were patients with uncontrolled infection, other autoimmune disease, pregnancy or lactation. The source material, RNA transcripts, was used to amplify TCR beta CDR3 regions. In the first-round RT-PCR of the TCR CDR3, the HTBI primer set was used. From the multiplex PCR reads, TCRdb called clonotypes with MiXCR, one entry per CDR3 protein. Found here are almost 600,000 distinct CDR3 sequences, approximately 44% of them singletons; the top ten hold about 8.3%.

This chain joins TRBV29-1 and TRBJ1-5, with 10 nucleotides matching TRBD1. Input material: peripheral blood or thyroid tissue (not recorded which). This TCR was recovered from a woman between 18 and 30 years old with Graves' hyperthyroidism. The CDR3 sequence: CSVIGTGAYEHF. The CDR3 coding sequence is TGCAGCGTGATCGGGACAGGGGCATACGAGCATTTT. The complete variable domain, with remaining parts taken from reference TRBV29-1 and TRBJ1-5, reads SAVISQKPSRDICQRGTSLTIQCQVDSQVTMMFWYRQQPGQSLTLIATANQGSEATYESGFVIDKFPISRPNLTFSTLTVSNMSPEDSSIYLCSVIGTGAYEHFGDGTRLSIL.